Presented here are 27 T cell receptor beta chains from one specimen sequenced in a study of CD8 T cells in Susac syndrome. RNA in amounts of roughly 0.5 to 1 ug was reverse transcribed with random hexamers. Using its own MiXCR run on the immunoSEQ multiplex PCR reads, TCRdb lists one record per CDR3 protein. The sample lists 95,000 to 150,000 distinct CDR3 sequences, about 93% occurring once. The sequencing sample was made of CD8+ T cells from PBMCs. These receptors were taken from a human donor with Susac syndrome.

The chain joins TRBV29-1 to TRBJ2-1; 7 bases align to TRBD2. CDR1 and CDR2 (germline): SQVTM, ANQGSEA. This CDR3 has 14 residues. Unmatched junction bases numbered 10, after V lost 7 bases and J lost 4 bases. The CDR3 bases are TGCAGCGCTGCCGGGACGGGGGGTTACAATGAGCAGTTCTTC. This encodes CSAAGTGGYNEQFF.

This chain connects TRBV7-9 to TRBJ2-7; 7 nucleotides align to TRBD2. The V segment lost 5 bases and the J segment 2 bases; nucleotides outside the gene matches: 12. This CDR3 has 16 amino acids. Germline lookup yields CDR1 SEHNR and CDR2 FQNEAQ (reference sequence). The CDR3 spells CASSPALAADPYEQYF. The CDR3 DNA follows: TGTGCCAGCAGCCCGGCCCTAGCGGCGGACCCCTACGAGCAGTACTTC. The variable domain in full, completed from reference TRBV7-9 and TRBJ2-7, reads DTGVSQNPRHKITKRGQNVTFRCDPISEHNRLYWYRQTLGQGPEFLTYFQNEAQLEKSRLLSDRFSAERPKGSFSTLEIQRTEQGDSAMYLCASSPALAADPYEQYFGPGTRLTVT.

The chain joins TRBV27 to TRBJ1-1; D is perhaps TRBD1 (6 bases). There are 16 residues in the CDR3. Trimming stripped 5 bases from V and 4 bases from J, with 20 bases between. Germline V gives CDR1 MNHEY, CDR2 SMNVEV (reference sequence). CDR3 nucleotide sequence: TGTGCCAGCAGTCTCATATGGGGGGGCGTAGGCACTGAAGCTTTCTTT. It codes for CASSLIWGGVGTEAFF.

V gene TRBV30 combines with J gene TRBJ1-1; D unclear. The CDR3 contains 13 residues. CDR1 is GTSNPN and CDR2 is SVGIG in the germline V gene (reference sequence). The V end lost 3 bases, the J end lost 0 bases, and 8 bases lay between the germline ends. The CDR3 spells CAWSGNMNTEAFF. CDR3 bases: TGTGCCTGGAGCGGTAATATGAACACTGAAGCTTTCTTT.

This chain uses TRBV12-3 or TRBV12-4 with TRBJ2-5, with D unclear. V shed 7 bases and J shed 5 bases, with 17 bases lying between them. The CDR3 has 14 residues. The DNA of the CDR3 is TGTGCCAGCACTAACCTCATCAGTGAGGAGACCCAGTACTTC. This encodes CASTNLISEETQYF.

The J gene is TRBJ1-3, the V gene TRBV30, with D unresolved. The germline V and J ends were trimmed by 4 bases and 0 bases, with 16 bases remaining between them. The CDR3 runs to 16 residues. Germline-derived CDR1 and CDR2 are GTSNPN and SVGIG (reference sequence). CDR3 sequence (DNA): TGTGCCTGGATCAAGCGGTGGCACTACTCTGGAAACACCATATATTTT. It specifies CAWIKRWHYSGNTIYF.

The chain has TRBV30 and TRBJ1-1, with 7 nucleotides matching TRBD1. CDR3 length equals 13 residues. From germline, CDR1 is GTSNPN and CDR2 SVGIG (reference sequence). The V gene end was trimmed by 2 bases and the J gene end by 5 bases; junction bases not matched to a gene: 5. The CDR3 loop reads CAWSRARGTEAFF. The CDR3 coding sequence is TGTGCCTGGAGTCGAGCCAGGGGGACTGAAGCTTTCTTT.

The chain recombines TRBV6-5 with TRBJ2-1, with D uncertain. Looked up from germline, CDR1 is MNHEY and CDR2 is SVGAGI. The germline V and J ends were trimmed by 4 bases and 10 bases, with 11 bases remaining between them. The CDR3 extends over 12 amino acids. The CDR3 loop reads CASSSTIGEQFF. The CDR3 nucleotides are TGTGCCAGCAGTTCAACTATTGGCGAGCAGTTCTTC.

The chain is built from TRBV27 and TRBJ2-1, with D unresolved. Germline CDR1 MNHEY, CDR2 SMNVEV (reference sequence). Trimming pared 6 bases from V and 6 bases from J, leaving 12 bases between. The CDR3 totals 13 residues. The CDR3 sequence is CASSPHSFNEQFF. DNA of the CDR3: TGTGCCAGCAGCCCCCACTCGTTCAATGAGCAGTTCTTC.

This clonotype has a handful of counts. The chain joins TRBV29-1 to TRBJ2-5, with no clear D. Per the germline V gene, CDR1 is SQVTM and CDR2 is ANQGSEA. Trimming took off 4 bases at V and 2 bases at J, with 2 bases between the two ends. The CDR3 spans 10 residues. The CDR3: CSVVQETQYF. The CDR3 DNA is TGCAGCGTTGTTCAAGAGACCCAGTACTTC.

The chain uses TRBV28 and TRBJ2-1; perhaps TRBD1 as D (5 bases). The CDR3 spans 14 residues. Germline V CDR1 and CDR2: MDHEN, SYDVKM. Trimming took off 4 bases at V and 0 bases at J, with 7 bases between the two ends. The CDR3 DNA reads as TGTGCCAGCAGTTGGCAGGGCTCCTACAATGAGCAGTTCTTC. Protein: CASSWQGSYNEQFF. The complete variable domain, with remaining parts taken from reference TRBV28 and TRBJ2-1, reads DVKVTQSSRYLVKRTGEKVFLECVQDMDHENMFWYRQDPGLGLRLIYFSYDVKMKEKGDIPEGYSVSREKKERFSLILESASTNQTSMYLCASSWQGSYNEQFFGPGTRLTVL.

The rearrangement uses TRBV7-2 and TRBJ2-7; perhaps TRBD2 as D (5 bases). Trimming cost V 1 base and J 6 bases, with 13 bases left between them. CDR1 and CDR2 from the germline V gene are SGHTA and FQGNSA. There are 14 residues in the CDR3. The CDR3 loop reads CASSLDGRLAEQYF. The DNA for the CDR3 is TGTGCCAGCAGCTTAGACGGGCGTCTAGCCGAGCAGTACTTC.

V and J are TRBV4-2 and TRBJ1-1, with D unresolved. Trimming removed 4 bases at V and 4 bases at J, with 13 bases between. Per germline, CDR1 LGHNA and CDR2 YNFKEQ. The CDR3 is made up of 14 amino acids. The CDR3 DNA is TGTGCCAGCAGCCCTCGCGGACCCGGCACTGAAGCTTTCTTT. Translating it yields CASSPRGPGTEAFF.

This chain links TRBV4-1 with TRBJ2-3; a weak D match, TRBD2 (6 bases). The V gene lost 0 bases and the J gene lost 0 bases, with 10 bases spanning the gap. Germline V gene sequence: CDR1 MGHRA, CDR2 YSYEKL. The CDR3 extends over 16 amino acids. The CDR3 DNA is TGCGCCAGCAGCCAAGACCGGGGGACTAGCACAGATACGCAGTATTTT. Amino acid sequence: CASSQDRGTSTDTQYF.

The chain joins TRBV4-2 to TRBJ2-1; weak D call: TRBD1 (6 bases). The CDR3 loop spans 14 amino acids. Trimming removed 5 bases at V and 8 bases at J, with 16 bases between. CDR1 is LGHNA and CDR2 is YNFKEQ in the germline V gene. The CDR3 loop is CASSAHGQPDEQFF. CDR3 sequence (DNA): TGTGCCAGCAGCGCTCACGGACAGCCGGATGAGCAGTTCTTC.

This chain links TRBV25-1 with TRBJ1-1; TRBD1 matches 7 bases. The V and J ends lost 6 bases and 8 bases, in that order; junction bases with no gene match: 6. Germline CDR1 is MGHDK and CDR2 is SYGVNS. The length of the CDR3 is 12 residues. The CDR3 loop is CASSGTALEAFF. Here the CDR3 DNA reads TGTGCCAGCAGCGGGACAGCCCTAGAAGCTTTCTTT. The full variable domain, in which reference TRBV25-1 and TRBJ1-1 provide the parts outside the CDR3, is EADIYQTPRYLVIGTGKKITLECSQTMGHDKMYWYQQDPGMELHLIHYSYGVNSTEKGDLSSESTVSRIRTEHFPLTLESARPSHTSQYLCASSGTALEAFFGQGTRLTVV.

This chain joins TRBV6-5 and TRBJ1-5; D is ambiguous. The V and J ends lost 5 bases and 2 bases respectively, with 10 bases between them. From germline, CDR1 is MNHEY and CDR2 SVGAGI. The CDR3 sequence is 14 residues long. CDR3 sequence (DNA): TGTGCCAGCAGTCCCCGCGTGGGCAATCAGCCCCAGCATTTT. Protein sequence: CASSPRVGNQPQHF.

This clonotype was seen once. The chain employs TRBV4-1 and TRBJ1-1; 8 bases match TRBD1. The CDR3 runs to 17 residues. The V gene end was trimmed by 1 base and the J gene end by 0 bases; junction bases not matched to a gene: 7. Germline values: CDR1 MGHRA, CDR2 YSYEKL. The CDR3 loop is CASSQGTGRSMNTEAFF. The DNA of the CDR3 is TGCGCCAGCAGCCAAGGGACAGGGCGTTCCATGAACACTGAAGCTTTCTTT.

The V and J genes are TRBV27 and TRBJ2-1; the D gene is possibly TRBD2 (6 bases). The germline V and J ends were trimmed by 0 bases and 8 bases, with 14 bases remaining between them. The CDR3 totals 15 residues. Germline V CDR1 and CDR2: MNHEY, SMNVEV (reference sequence). The CDR3 loop reads CASSLSTSGDHEQFF. CDR3 sequence (DNA): TGTGCCAGCAGTTTATCGACTAGTGGGGACCATGAGCAGTTCTTC.

The chain is built from TRBV4-1 and TRBJ1-1; D is ambiguous. V was pared by 5 bases and J by 0 bases, with 10 bases between. This CDR3 is built from 14 residues. Germline lookup yields CDR1 MGHRA and CDR2 YSYEKL. The CDR3 sequence: CASSKTALNTEAFF. The CDR3 region has the DNA TGCGCCAGCAGCAAGACTGCTCTGAACACTGAAGCTTTCTTT.

The chain combines TRBV25-1 with TRBJ1-6; D uncertain. Germline values: CDR1 MGHDK, CDR2 SYGVNS. V was clipped by 1 base and J by 10 bases, with 5 bases between them. CDR3 size: 12 residues. The CDR3 spells CASSEFGSPLHF. As DNA, the CDR3 is TGTGCCAGCAGTGAATTTGGATCACCCCTCCACTTT.

This sequence joins TRBV3-1 and TRBJ2-5, with 9 nucleotides matching TRBD2. Per germline, CDR1 LGHDT and CDR2 YNNKEL (reference sequence). With V trimmed by 2 bases and J by 4 bases, 5 bases remained unmatched. The length of the CDR3 is 15 residues. DNA of the CDR3: TGTGCCAGCAGCCAACTAGCGGGGAGTAGAGAGACCCAGTACTTC. Amino acids: CASSQLAGSRETQYF.

The gene calls are TRBV10-3 and TRBJ2-7; tentatively, D is TRBD1 (6 bases). Germline loops: CDR1 ENHRY, CDR2 SYGVKD. The CDR3 runs 13 residues. Between the trimmed V and J ends, which lost 3 bases and 3 bases, there was a span of 9 bases. The chain's CDR3 is CAISEGTSYEQYF. In DNA form, the CDR3 reads TGTGCCATCAGTGAAGGGACAAGCTACGAGCAGTACTTC.

A few counts support this clonotype. V gene TRBV4-3 combines with J gene TRBJ2-4; 10 nucleotides align to TRBD2. Germline CDR1 reads LGHNA; CDR2 reads YSLEER. V was pared by 0 bases and J by 3 bases, with 11 bases of the junction left unmatched. The length of the CDR3 is 19 residues. CDR3 in amino acids: CASSQDRWSSGRGKNIQYF. CDR3 bases: TGCGCCAGCAGCCAAGATCGATGGTCTAGCGGGAGAGGCAAAAACATTCAGTACTTC.

V gene TRBV20-1 combines with J gene TRBJ2-1; no definite D call. CDR3 length: 11 residues. Germline lookup yields CDR1 DFQATT and CDR2 SNEGSKA (reference sequence). V shed 4 bases and J shed 7 bases, with 8 bases lying between them. CDR3 coding DNA: TGCAGTGCTAAAGTAGGGAATGAGCAGTTCTTC. Translating gives CSAKVGNEQFF.

The chain uses TRBV5-4 and TRBJ2-2; maybe TRBD1 (6 bases). The V end was cut by 4 bases, the J end by 6 bases, with 16 bases between. Germline-derived CDR1 and CDR2 are SGHNT and YYREEE (reference sequence). The CDR3 contains 15 residues. CDR3 loop: CASSVTGSDPGELFF. In DNA, the CDR3 is TGTGCCAGCAGCGTGACAGGTTCTGACCCCGGGGAGCTGTTTTTT.

V usage is TRBV6-5 and J usage is TRBJ1-1, with D uncertain. This CDR3 comprises 15 residues. Germline V CDR1 and CDR2: MNHEY, SVGAGI. V shed 6 bases and J shed 0 bases, with 14 bases lying between them. In DNA, the CDR3 is TGTGCCAGCAGCCGCGGCGTGGCTTTGAACACTGAAGCTTTCTTT. This sequence encodes CASSRGVALNTEAFF.